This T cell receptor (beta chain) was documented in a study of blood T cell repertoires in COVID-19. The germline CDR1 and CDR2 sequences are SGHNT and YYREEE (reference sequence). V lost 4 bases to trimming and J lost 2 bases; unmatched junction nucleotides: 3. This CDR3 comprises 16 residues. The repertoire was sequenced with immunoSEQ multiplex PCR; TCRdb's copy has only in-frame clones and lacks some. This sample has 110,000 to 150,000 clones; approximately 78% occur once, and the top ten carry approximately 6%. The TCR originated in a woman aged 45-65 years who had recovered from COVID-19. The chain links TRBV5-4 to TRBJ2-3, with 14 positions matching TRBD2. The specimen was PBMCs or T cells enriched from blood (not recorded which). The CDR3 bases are TGTGCCAGCAGCCGGGGACTAGCGGGGGCCACAGATACGCAGTATTTT. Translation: CASSRGLAGATDTQYF.